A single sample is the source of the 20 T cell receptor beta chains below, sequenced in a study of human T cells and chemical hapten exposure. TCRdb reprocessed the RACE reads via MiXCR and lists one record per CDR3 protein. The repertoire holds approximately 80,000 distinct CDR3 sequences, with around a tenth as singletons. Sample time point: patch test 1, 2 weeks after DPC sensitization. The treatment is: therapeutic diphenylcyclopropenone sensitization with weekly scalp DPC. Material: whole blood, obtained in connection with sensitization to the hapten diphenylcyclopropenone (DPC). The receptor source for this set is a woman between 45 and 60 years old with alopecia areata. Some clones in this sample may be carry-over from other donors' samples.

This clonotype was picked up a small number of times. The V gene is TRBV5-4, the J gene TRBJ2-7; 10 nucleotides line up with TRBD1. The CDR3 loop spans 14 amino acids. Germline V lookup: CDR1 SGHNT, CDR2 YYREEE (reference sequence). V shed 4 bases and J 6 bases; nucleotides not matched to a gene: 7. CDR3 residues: CASSRDRGVFEQYF. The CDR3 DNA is TGTGCCAGCAGCAGGGACAGGGGAGTCTTCGAGCAGTACTTC.

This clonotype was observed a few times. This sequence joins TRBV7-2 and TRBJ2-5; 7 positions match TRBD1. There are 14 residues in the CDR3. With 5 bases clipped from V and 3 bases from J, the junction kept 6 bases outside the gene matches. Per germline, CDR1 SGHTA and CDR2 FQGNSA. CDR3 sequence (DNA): TGTGCCAGCAGCCAGGGGACAGCGAAAGAGACCCAGTACTTC. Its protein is CASSQGTAKETQYF.

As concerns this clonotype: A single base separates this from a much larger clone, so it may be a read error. This chain's CDR3 is CASSLGGVNTGKLFF. Written as DNA, the CDR3 is TGTGCCAGCAGCTTAGGCGGGGTAAACACCGGGAAGCTGTTTTTT. The chain has TRBV7-3 and TRBJ2-2, with D possibly TRBD2 on 6 matching bases. CDR1 SGHTA and CDR2 FQGTGA come from the germline V gene. This CDR3 has 15 residues.

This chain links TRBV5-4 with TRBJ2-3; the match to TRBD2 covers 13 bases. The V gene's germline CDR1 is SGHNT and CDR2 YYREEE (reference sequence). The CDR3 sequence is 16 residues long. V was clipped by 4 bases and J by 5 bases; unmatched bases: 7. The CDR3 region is CASSPGLAGAGDTQYF. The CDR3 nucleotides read TGTGCCAGCAGCCCAGGACTAGCGGGAGCTGGAGATACGCAGTATTTT.

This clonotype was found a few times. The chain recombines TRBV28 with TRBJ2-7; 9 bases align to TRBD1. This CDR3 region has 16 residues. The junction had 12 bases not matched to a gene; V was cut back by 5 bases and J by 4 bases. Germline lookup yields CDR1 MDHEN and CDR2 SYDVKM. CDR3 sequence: CASSSPGTGFRYEQYF. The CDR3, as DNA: TGTGCCAGCAGTAGCCCGGGGACAGGGTTTCGGTACGAGCAGTACTTC.

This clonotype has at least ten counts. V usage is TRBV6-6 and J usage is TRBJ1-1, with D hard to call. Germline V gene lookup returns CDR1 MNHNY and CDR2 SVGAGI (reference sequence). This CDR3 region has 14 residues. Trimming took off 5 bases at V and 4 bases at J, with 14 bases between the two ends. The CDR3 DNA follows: TGTGCCAGCAGTGAGCCAAGGGTAGGCACTGAAGCTTTCTTT. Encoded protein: CASSEPRVGTEAFF.

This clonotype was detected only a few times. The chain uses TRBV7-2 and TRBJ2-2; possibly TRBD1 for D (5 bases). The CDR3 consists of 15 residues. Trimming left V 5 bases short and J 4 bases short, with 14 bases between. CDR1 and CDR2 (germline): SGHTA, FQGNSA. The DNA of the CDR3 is TGTGCCAGCAGCGTCGACAGCCGGGTCACCGGGGAGCTGTTTTTT. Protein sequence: CASSVDSRVTGELFF.

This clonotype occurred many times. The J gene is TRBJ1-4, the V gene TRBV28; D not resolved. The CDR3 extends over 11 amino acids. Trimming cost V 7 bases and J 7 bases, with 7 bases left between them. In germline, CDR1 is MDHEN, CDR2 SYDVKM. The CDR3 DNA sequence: TGTGCCAGCACCTCCGGTGAAAAACTGTTTTTT. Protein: CASTSGEKLFF.

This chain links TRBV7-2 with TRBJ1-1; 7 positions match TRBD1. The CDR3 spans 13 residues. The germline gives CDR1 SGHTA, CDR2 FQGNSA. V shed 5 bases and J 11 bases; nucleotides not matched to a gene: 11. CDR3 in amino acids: CASSQGTARDAFF. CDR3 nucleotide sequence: TGTGCCAGCAGCCAGGGGACAGCGAGGGACGCTTTCTTT.

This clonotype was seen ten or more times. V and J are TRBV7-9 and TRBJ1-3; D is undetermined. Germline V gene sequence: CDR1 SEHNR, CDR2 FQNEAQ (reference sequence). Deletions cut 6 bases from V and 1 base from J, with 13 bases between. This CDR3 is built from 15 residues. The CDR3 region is CASRAGFGSGNTIYF. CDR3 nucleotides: TGTGCCAGCAGGGCGGGGTTTGGGTCTGGAAACACCATATATTTT.

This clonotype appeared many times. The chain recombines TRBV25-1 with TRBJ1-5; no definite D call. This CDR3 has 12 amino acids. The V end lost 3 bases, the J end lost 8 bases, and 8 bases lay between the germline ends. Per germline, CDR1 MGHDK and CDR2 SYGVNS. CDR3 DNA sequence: TGTGCCAGCAGTGATTACGGGGAGCCCCAGCATTTT. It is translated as CASSDYGEPQHF.

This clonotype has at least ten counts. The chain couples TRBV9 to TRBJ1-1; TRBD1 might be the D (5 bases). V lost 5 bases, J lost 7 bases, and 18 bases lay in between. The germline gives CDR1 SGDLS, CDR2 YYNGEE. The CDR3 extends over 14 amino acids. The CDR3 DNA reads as TGTGCCAGCAGTCGGGGGGTAGGCACTGGTGAAGCTTTCTTT. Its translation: CASSRGVGTGEAFF. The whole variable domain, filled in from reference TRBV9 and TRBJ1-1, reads DSGVTQTPKHLITATGQRVTLRCSPRSGDLSVYWYQQSLDQGLQFLIQYYNGEERAKGNILERFSAQQFPDLHSELNLSSLELGDSALYFCASSRGVGTGEAFFGQGTRLTVV.

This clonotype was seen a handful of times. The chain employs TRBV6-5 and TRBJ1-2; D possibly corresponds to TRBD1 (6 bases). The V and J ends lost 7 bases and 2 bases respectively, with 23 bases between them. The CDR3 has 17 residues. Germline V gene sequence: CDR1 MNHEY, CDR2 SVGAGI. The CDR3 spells CASNNPVGQGHNYGYTF. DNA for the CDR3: TGTGCCAGCAATAACCCAGTGGGTCAGGGGCACAACTATGGCTACACCTTC.

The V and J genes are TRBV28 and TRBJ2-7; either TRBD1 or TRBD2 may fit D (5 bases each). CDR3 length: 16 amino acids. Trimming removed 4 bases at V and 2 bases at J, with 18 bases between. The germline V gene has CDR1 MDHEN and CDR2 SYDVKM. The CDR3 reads CASSSEIRDGTYEQYF. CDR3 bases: TGTGCCAGCAGTTCAGAAATCCGGGACGGCACCTACGAGCAGTACTTC.

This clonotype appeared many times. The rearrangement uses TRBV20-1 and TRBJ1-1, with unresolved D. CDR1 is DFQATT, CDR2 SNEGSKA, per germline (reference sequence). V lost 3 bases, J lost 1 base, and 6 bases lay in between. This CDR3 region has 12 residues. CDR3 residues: CSASRQNTEAFF. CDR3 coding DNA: TGCAGTGCTAGCCGACAGAACACTGAAGCTTTCTTT.

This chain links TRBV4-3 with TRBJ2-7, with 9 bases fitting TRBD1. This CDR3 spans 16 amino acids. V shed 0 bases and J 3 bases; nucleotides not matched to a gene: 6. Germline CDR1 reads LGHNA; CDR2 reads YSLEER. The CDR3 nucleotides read TGCGCCAGCAGCCAAGATCTGACAGGGGGACACTACGAGCAGTACTTC. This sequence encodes CASSQDLTGGHYEQYF.

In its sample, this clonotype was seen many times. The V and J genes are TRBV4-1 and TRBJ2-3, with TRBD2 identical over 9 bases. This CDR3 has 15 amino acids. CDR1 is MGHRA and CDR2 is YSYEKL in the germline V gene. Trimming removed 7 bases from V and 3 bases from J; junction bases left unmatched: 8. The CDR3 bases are TGCGCCAGCAATCGAGCGGGAGGCACGACAGATACGCAGTATTTT. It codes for CASNRAGGTTDTQYF.

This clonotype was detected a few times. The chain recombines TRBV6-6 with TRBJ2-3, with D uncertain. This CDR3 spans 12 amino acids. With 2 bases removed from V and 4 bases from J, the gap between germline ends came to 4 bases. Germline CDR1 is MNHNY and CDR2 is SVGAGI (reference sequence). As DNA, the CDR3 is TGTGCCAGCAGTTACAAGGCAGATACGCAGTATTTT. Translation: CASSYKADTQYF.

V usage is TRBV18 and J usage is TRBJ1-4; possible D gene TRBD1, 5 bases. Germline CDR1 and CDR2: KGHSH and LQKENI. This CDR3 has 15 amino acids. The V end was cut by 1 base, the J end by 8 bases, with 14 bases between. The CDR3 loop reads CASSPQEGMEEKLFF. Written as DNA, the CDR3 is TGTGCCAGCTCACCACAGGAGGGGATGGAGGAAAAACTGTTTTTT.

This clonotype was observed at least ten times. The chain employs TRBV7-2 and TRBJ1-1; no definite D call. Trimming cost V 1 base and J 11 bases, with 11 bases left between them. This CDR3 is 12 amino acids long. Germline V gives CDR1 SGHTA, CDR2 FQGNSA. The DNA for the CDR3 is TGTGCCAGCAGCTTAGGTAGGGCCGGGGCTTTCTTT. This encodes CASSLGRAGAFF.